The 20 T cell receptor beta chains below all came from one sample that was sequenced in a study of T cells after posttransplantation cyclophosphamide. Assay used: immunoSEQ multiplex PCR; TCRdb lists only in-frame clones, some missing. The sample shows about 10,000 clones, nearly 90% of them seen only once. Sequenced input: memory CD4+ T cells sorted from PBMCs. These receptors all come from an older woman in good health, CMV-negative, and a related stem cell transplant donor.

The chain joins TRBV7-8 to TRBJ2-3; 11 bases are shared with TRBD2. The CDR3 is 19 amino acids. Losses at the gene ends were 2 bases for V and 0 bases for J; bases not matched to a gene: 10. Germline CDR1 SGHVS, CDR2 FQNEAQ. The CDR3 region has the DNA TGTGCCAGCAGCTTAAGGCTAGCGGGGGGAATAATAAGCACAGATACGCAGTATTTT. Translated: CASSLRLAGGIISTDTQYF.

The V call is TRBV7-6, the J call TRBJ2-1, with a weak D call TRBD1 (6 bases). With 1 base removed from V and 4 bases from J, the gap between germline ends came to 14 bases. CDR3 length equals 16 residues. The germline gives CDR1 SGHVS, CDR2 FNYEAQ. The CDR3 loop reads CASSLGVSDRYNEQFF. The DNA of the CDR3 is TGTGCCAGCAGCTTAGGGGTCTCCGACAGGTACAATGAGCAGTTCTTC.

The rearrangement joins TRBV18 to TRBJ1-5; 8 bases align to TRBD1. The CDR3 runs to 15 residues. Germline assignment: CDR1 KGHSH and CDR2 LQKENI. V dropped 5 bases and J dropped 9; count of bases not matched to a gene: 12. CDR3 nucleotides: TGTGCCAGCTCATCAGCCGGGACAGGCTCCTCGCCCCAGCATTTT. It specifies CASSSAGTGSSPQHF.

Here the CDR3 DNA reads TGCGCCAGCAGCCACCCCCCCACTAGCGGGAAGAGCTACGAGCAGTACTTC. As protein: CASSHPPTSGKSYEQYF. J is TRBJ2-7 and V is TRBV4-1; 10 bases map to TRBD2. Losses at the gene ends were 3 bases for V and 3 bases for J; bases not matched to a gene: 11. There are 17 residues in the CDR3. Per the germline V gene, CDR1 is MGHRA and CDR2 is YSYEKL.

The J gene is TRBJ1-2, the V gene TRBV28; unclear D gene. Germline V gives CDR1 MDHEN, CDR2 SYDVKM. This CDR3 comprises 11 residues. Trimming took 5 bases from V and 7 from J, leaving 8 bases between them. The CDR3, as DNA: TGTGCCAGCAGTGACTGGTCTGGCTACACCTTC. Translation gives CASSDWSGYTF.

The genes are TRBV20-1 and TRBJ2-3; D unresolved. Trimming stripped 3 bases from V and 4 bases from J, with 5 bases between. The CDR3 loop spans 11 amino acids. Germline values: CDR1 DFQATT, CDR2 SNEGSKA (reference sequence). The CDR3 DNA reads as TGCAGTGCTAGGTGGCCAGATACGCAGTATTTT. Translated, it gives CSARWPDTQYF.

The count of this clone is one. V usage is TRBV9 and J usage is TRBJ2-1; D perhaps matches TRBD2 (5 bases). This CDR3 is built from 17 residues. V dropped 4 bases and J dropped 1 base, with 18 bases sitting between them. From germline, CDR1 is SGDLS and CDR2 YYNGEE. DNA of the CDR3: TGTGCCAGCAGCCCGAGGGATAAAGTCTGGTCCTACAATGAGCAGTTCTTC. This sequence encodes CASSPRDKVWSYNEQFF.

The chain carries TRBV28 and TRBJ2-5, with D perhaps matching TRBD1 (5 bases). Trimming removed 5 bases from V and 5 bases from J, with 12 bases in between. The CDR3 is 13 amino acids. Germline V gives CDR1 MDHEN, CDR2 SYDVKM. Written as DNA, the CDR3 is TGTGCCAGCAGTCCGCAGGGAATTGAGACCCAGTACTTC. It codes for CASSPQGIETQYF.

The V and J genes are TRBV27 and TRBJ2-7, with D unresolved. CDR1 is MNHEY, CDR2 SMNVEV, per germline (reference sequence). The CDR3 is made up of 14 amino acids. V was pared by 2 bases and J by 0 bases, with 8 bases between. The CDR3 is CASSLRHLSYEQYF. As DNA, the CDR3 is TGTGCCAGCAGTTTACGACACCTCTCCTACGAGCAGTACTTC.

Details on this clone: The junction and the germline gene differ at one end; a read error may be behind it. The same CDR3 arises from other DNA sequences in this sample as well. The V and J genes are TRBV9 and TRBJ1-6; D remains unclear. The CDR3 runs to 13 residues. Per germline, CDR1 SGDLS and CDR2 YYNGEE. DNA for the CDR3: TGTGCCAGCAGCGTAGGAGTTAATTCCCCCCTCCACTTT. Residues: CASSVGVNSPLHF.

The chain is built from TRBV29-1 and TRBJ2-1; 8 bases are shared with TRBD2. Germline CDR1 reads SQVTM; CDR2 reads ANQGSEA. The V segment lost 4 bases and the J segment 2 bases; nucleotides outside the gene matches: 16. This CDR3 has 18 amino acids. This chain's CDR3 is CSVATSAVGPWPYNEQFF. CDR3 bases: TGCAGCGTTGCGACTAGCGCGGTGGGACCGTGGCCCTACAATGAGCAGTTCTTC.

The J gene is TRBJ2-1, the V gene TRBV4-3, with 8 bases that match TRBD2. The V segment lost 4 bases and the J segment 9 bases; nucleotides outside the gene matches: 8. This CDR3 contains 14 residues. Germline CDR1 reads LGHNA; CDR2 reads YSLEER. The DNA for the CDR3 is TGCGCCAGCAGCCTAGGGACTAGTGGGGGTGAGCAGTTCTTC. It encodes CASSLGTSGGEQFF.

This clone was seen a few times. CDR3: CASSYSGGSVNEQYF. The CDR3, as DNA: TGTGCCAGCAGTTACTCTGGCGGGAGCGTAAACGAGCAGTACTTC. The V and J genes are TRBV6-6 and TRBJ2-7, with 7 bases that match TRBD2. J lost 5 bases, V lost 0 bases, and 7 bases had no gene match. Germline V gene data show CDR1 as MNHNY and CDR2 as SVGAGI (reference sequence). The CDR3 consists of 15 residues.

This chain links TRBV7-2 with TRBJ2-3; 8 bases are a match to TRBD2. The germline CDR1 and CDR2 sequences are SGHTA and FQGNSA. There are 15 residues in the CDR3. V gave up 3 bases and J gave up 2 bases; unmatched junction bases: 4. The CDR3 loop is CASSLTSAITDTQYF. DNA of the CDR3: TGTGCCAGCAGCTTGACTAGCGCTATCACAGATACGCAGTATTTT.

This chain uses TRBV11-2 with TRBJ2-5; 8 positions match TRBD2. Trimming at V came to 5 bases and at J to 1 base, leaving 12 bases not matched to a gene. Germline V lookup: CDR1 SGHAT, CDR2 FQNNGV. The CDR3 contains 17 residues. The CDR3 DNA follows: TGTGCCAGCAGCCTGACTAGCGCCGCTGTATCCCAAGAGACCCAGTACTTC. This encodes CASSLTSAAVSQETQYF.

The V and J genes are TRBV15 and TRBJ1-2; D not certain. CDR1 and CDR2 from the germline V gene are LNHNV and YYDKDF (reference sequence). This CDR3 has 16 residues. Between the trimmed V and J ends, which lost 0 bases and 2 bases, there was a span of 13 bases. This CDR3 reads CATSRDLKEVNYGYTF. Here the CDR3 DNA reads TGTGCCACCAGCAGAGATCTGAAGGAGGTAAACTATGGCTACACCTTC.

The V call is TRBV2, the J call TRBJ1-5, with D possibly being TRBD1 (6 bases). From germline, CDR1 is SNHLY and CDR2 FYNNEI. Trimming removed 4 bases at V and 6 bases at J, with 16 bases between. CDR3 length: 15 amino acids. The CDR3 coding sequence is TGTGCCAGCAGTGGGGAGGGGGGCGCCGGTCAGCCCCAGCATTTT. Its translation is CASSGEGGAGQPQHF.

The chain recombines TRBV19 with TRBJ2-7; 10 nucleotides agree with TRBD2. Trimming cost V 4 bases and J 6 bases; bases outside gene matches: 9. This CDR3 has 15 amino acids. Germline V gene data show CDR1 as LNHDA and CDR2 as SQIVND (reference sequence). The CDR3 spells CASSTLAGGSPEQYF. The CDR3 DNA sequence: TGTGCCAGTAGTACCTTAGCGGGAGGCTCCCCCGAGCAGTACTTC.

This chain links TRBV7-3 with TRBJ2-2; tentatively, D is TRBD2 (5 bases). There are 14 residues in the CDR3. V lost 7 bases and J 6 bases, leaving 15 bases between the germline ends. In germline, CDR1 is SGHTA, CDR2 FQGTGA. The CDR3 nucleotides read TGTGCCAGCACTGAAGGGCCCGGGGCCGGGGAGCTGTTTTTT. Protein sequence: CASTEGPGAGELFF.

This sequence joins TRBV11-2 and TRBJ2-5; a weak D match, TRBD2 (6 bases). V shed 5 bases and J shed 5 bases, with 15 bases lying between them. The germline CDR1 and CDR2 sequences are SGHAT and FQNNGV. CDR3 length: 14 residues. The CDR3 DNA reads TGTGCCAGCAGCCCCGCCAGGGCGGGGGAGACCCAGTACTTC. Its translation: CASSPARAGETQYF. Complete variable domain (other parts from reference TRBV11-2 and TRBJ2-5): EAGVAQSPRYKIIEKRQSVAFWCNPISGHATLYWYQQILGQGPKLLIQFQNNGVVDDSQLPKDRFSAERLKGVDSTLKIQPAKLEDSAVYLCASSPARAGETQYFGPGTRLLVL.